Each of the 17 T cell receptor beta chains below was sequenced from the same sample in a study of blood T cell repertoires in COVID-19. Method: immunoSEQ multiplex PCR; TCRdb's copy keeps in-frame clones and lacks some. The table lists approximately 190,000 clones, 70% to 90% of them singletons. Specimen: PBMCs or T cells enriched from blood (not recorded which). These receptors all come from a woman between 40 and 55 years old in a cohort exposed to, infected with or recovered from COVID-19 (not recorded which).

This sequence joins TRBV21-1 and TRBJ1-3. TRBV21-1 is noted as a pseudogene. CDR3 length equals 15 residues. The DNA of the CDR3 is TGTGCCAGCAGCAAAGGGGAGGCAGCTGGAAACACCATATATTTT. Its protein product is CASSKGEAAGNTIYF.

DNA for the CDR3: TGCGCCAGCAGTCCCCAGGGCGTCACCGGGGAGCTGTTTTTT. The encoded protein is CASSPQGVTGELFF. This sequence joins TRBV10-2 and TRBJ2-2; D is perhaps TRBD1 (5 bases). V was cut by 5 bases and J by 4 bases, with 11 bases left in between. The V gene's germline CDR1 is WSHSY and CDR2 SAAADI. CDR3 length: 14 residues.

The chain combines TRBV27 with TRBJ1-2; TRBD1 aligns across 7 bases. V trimming: 5 bases; J trimming: 7 bases; junction bases outside the gene matches: 16. Germline CDR1 MNHEY, CDR2 SMNVEV (reference sequence). The CDR3 has 16 amino acids. The CDR3 is CASSPDPPDRVGGYTF. In DNA, the CDR3 is TGTGCCAGCAGTCCCGACCCCCCCGACAGGGTTGGTGGCTACACCTTC.

This clone has a handful of counts. V is TRBV7-2 and J is TRBJ1-2; weak D call: TRBD1 (5 bases). V gave up 4 bases and J gave up 3 bases, with 9 bases separating them. The CDR3 totals 13 residues. Germline V gene sequence: CDR1 SGHTA, CDR2 FQGNSA. The chain's CDR3 is CASSSREDYGYTF. CDR3 nucleotide sequence: TGTGCCAGCAGCTCCAGGGAGGACTATGGCTACACCTTC.

V and J are TRBV10-2 and TRBJ1-1, with 7 bases that match TRBD1. The J segment lost 0 bases and the V segment lost 10 bases, leaving 8 bases of the junction unmatched. In germline, CDR1 is WSHSY, CDR2 SAAADI. The CDR3 is 14 amino acids. The CDR3 region is CATRGAPMNTEAFF. CDR3 in DNA: TGCGCCACCAGGGGGGCCCCAATGAACACTGAAGCTTTCTTT.

The chain links TRBV5-8 to TRBJ2-7, with 9 bases fitting TRBD1. In germline, CDR1 is SGHTS, CDR2 YDEGEE. V lost 4 bases and J lost 5; bases outside the gene matches: 4. The CDR3 spans 13 residues. DNA of the CDR3: TGTGCCAGCAGCCGGGACAGGGTCCACGAGCAGTACTTC. Protein sequence: CASSRDRVHEQYF.

The chain recombines TRBV10-3 with TRBJ2-1, with D maybe TRBD1 (5 bases). V shed 3 bases and J shed 5 bases, with 17 bases lying between them. The CDR3 is made up of 16 amino acids. The V gene's germline CDR1 is ENHRY and CDR2 SYGVKD. CDR3: CAISEFGKGSHNEQFF. In DNA, the CDR3 is TGTGCCATCAGTGAATTCGGAAAGGGGTCCCACAATGAGCAGTTCTTC.

The chain uses TRBV30 and TRBJ1-1; D may be TRBD1 (6 bases). The CDR3 runs 15 residues. Trimming cost V 0 bases and J 3 bases, with 14 bases left between them. The germline gives CDR1 GTSNPN, CDR2 SVGIG (reference sequence). Written as DNA, the CDR3 is TGTGCCTGGAGTGTACCTGTATGGGGGCACACTGAAGCTTTCTTT. This translates into CAWSVPVWGHTEAFF.

This clone was found a few times. The V gene is TRBV12-3 or TRBV12-4, the J gene TRBJ2-1; D is perhaps TRBD2 (6 bases). The CDR3 length is 11 residues. Trimming shortened V by 3 bases and J by 14 bases, and 11 bases separated the two germline ends. The CDR3 region has the DNA TGTGCCAGCAGTTTTGGGGGAGGAGAGTTCTTC. It yields the protein CASSFGGGEFF.

This chain joins TRBV6-6 and TRBJ2-7, with D possibly being TRBD1 (5 bases). Germline loops: CDR1 MNHNY, CDR2 SVGAGI (reference sequence). The CDR3 has 16 amino acids. Trimming shortened V by 0 bases and J by 2 bases, and 14 bases separated the two germline ends. CDR3 coding DNA: TGTGCCAGCAGTTACTCTCTCGGCCTACAGGCCTACGAGCAGTACTTC. It is translated as CASSYSLGLQAYEQYF.

The chain recombines TRBV27 with TRBJ2-3; 8 nucleotides align to TRBD2. The V and J ends lost 3 bases and 2 bases, in that order; junction bases with no gene match: 4. Germline CDR1 reads MNHEY; CDR2 reads SMNVEV (reference sequence). The CDR3 consists of 15 residues. CDR3 amino acids: CASSFSGDPTDTQYF. The CDR3 DNA reads TGTGCCAGCAGTTTTAGCGGGGATCCCACAGATACGCAGTATTTT.

The V call is TRBV3-1 (or the pseudogene TRBV3-2), the J call TRBJ2-3; possibly TRBD1 for D (7 bases). Between the trimmed V and J ends, which lost 0 bases and 5 bases, there was a span of 18 bases. The CDR3 length is 17 residues. Germline V lookup: CDR1 LGHDT, CDR2 YNNKEL (reference sequence). The CDR3 nucleotides read TGTGCCAGCAGCCAAGAGTTTGCGGGGACAGTACGAGATACGCAGTATTTT. Encoded protein: CASSQEFAGTVRDTQYF.

The chain recombines TRBV5-5 with TRBJ1-2; no clear D gene. V shed 2 bases and J shed 4 bases, with 15 bases lying between them. This CDR3 has 15 residues. CDR1 is SGHKS and CDR2 is YYEKEE in the germline V gene (reference sequence). CDR3: CASSLGSGVVYGYTF. Here the CDR3 DNA reads TGTGCCAGCAGCTTAGGGTCCGGGGTGGTCTATGGCTACACCTTC.

The gene calls are TRBV6-5 and TRBJ1-2; 7 bases line up with TRBD1. The CDR3 has 14 amino acids. After removal of 2 bases from V and 4 bases from J, the junction contained 4 bases not matched to a gene. The germline V gene encodes CDR1 MNHEY and CDR2 SVGAGI. CDR3 sequence (DNA): TGTGCCAGCAGTTACAGGGGGCTGATCTATGGCTACACCTTC. Protein: CASSYRGLIYGYTF.

CDR3 protein: CSVELAGGVLETQYF. The DNA of the CDR3 is TGCAGCGTTGAGTTGGCGGGAGGGGTATTGGAGACCCAGTACTTC. The chain couples TRBV29-1 to TRBJ2-5; 9 bases agree with TRBD2. The CDR3 covers 15 residues. V was pared by 3 bases and J by 5 bases, with 10 bases of the junction left unmatched. Germline CDR1 and CDR2: SQVTM and ANQGSEA.

The genes are TRBV9 and TRBJ2-1; tentative D call: TRBD2 (5 bases). Germline values: CDR1 SGDLS, CDR2 YYNGEE. The CDR3 is 13 residues long. Trimming left V 2 bases short and J 7 bases short, with 10 bases between. The CDR3: CASSVGLGNEQFF. The DNA of the CDR3 is TGTGCCAGCAGCGTCGGACTGGGGAATGAGCAGTTCTTC.

The chain combines TRBV18 with TRBJ1-1; 12 bases are a match to TRBD1. The V segment lost 0 bases and the J segment 10 bases; nucleotides outside the gene matches: 6. Per germline, CDR1 KGHSH and CDR2 LQKENI. The CDR3 has 15 residues. The CDR3 protein is CASSPPGQGALGAFF. In nucleotides, the CDR3 is TGTGCCAGCTCACCACCGGGACAGGGGGCGTTGGGAGCTTTCTTT.